The clone carrying this TCR beta chain has only one observation. The V gene's germline CDR1 is SNHLY and CDR2 FYNNEI. Trimming stripped 9 bases from V and 1 base from J, with 16 bases between. The CDR3 covers 14 residues. The data originate from a study of T cells in localized non-small cell lung cancer. Only in-frame clones appear in the TCRdb table, and some are missing; sequencing was by immunoSEQ multiplex PCR. The sample records tens of thousands of clones, about 85% being singletons. The sample was PBMCs, taken before any cancer treatment. The rearrangement links TRBV2 to TRBJ2-7; possibly TRBD2 for D (6 bases). This clonotype was sampled from a man aged 40 to 70 with stage II lung adenocarcinoma. CDR3 loop: CASGVGGESYEQYF. Here the CDR3 DNA reads TGTGCCAGTGGGGTGGGCGGGGAATCCTACGAGCAGTACTTC.